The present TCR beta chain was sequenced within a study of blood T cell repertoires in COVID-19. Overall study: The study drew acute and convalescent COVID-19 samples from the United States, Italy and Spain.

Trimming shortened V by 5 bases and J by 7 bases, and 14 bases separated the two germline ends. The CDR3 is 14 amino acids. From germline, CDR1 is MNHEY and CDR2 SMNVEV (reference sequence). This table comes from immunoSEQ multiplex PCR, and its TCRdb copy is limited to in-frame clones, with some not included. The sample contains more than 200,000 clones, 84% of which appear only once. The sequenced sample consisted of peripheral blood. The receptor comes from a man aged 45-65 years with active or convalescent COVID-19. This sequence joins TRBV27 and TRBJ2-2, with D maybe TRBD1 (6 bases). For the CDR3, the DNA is TGTGCCAGCAGTCCTAACACAGGGTACGGGGAGCTGTTTTTT. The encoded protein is CASSPNTGYGELFF.